Sequencing of this T cell receptor (beta chain) was carried out in a study of T cell responses to AZD1222 COVID-19 vaccine. Whole-study findings and limits: Breadth and depth of Spike-specific TCRs rose after two AZD1222 doses. The peak T cell response came first, and repertoires were sampled only after it. Among the donors, most were white British and more were female, and clonal diversity was possibly underestimated.

Per germline, CDR1 GTSNPN and CDR2 SVGIG (reference sequence). V lost 3 bases to trimming and J lost 2 bases, with 14 bases between them. The CDR3 contains 15 residues. Method: immunoSEQ multiplex PCR; TCRdb's copy keeps in-frame clones and lacks some. The profile shows tens of thousands of clones, around 89% of them singletons. As regards this clone: Its matching antigen is unknown.

The input for sequencing was peripheral blood, taken 28 days after the second AZD1222 dose. This receptor was taken from an adult who received the AZD1222 COVID-19 vaccine. The V call is TRBV30, the J call TRBJ1-5; D not resolved. The CDR3 sequence is CAWSALTGGNQPQHF. The CDR3 nucleotides are TGTGCCTGGAGCGCCCTGACCGGAGGCAATCAGCCCCAGCATTTT.